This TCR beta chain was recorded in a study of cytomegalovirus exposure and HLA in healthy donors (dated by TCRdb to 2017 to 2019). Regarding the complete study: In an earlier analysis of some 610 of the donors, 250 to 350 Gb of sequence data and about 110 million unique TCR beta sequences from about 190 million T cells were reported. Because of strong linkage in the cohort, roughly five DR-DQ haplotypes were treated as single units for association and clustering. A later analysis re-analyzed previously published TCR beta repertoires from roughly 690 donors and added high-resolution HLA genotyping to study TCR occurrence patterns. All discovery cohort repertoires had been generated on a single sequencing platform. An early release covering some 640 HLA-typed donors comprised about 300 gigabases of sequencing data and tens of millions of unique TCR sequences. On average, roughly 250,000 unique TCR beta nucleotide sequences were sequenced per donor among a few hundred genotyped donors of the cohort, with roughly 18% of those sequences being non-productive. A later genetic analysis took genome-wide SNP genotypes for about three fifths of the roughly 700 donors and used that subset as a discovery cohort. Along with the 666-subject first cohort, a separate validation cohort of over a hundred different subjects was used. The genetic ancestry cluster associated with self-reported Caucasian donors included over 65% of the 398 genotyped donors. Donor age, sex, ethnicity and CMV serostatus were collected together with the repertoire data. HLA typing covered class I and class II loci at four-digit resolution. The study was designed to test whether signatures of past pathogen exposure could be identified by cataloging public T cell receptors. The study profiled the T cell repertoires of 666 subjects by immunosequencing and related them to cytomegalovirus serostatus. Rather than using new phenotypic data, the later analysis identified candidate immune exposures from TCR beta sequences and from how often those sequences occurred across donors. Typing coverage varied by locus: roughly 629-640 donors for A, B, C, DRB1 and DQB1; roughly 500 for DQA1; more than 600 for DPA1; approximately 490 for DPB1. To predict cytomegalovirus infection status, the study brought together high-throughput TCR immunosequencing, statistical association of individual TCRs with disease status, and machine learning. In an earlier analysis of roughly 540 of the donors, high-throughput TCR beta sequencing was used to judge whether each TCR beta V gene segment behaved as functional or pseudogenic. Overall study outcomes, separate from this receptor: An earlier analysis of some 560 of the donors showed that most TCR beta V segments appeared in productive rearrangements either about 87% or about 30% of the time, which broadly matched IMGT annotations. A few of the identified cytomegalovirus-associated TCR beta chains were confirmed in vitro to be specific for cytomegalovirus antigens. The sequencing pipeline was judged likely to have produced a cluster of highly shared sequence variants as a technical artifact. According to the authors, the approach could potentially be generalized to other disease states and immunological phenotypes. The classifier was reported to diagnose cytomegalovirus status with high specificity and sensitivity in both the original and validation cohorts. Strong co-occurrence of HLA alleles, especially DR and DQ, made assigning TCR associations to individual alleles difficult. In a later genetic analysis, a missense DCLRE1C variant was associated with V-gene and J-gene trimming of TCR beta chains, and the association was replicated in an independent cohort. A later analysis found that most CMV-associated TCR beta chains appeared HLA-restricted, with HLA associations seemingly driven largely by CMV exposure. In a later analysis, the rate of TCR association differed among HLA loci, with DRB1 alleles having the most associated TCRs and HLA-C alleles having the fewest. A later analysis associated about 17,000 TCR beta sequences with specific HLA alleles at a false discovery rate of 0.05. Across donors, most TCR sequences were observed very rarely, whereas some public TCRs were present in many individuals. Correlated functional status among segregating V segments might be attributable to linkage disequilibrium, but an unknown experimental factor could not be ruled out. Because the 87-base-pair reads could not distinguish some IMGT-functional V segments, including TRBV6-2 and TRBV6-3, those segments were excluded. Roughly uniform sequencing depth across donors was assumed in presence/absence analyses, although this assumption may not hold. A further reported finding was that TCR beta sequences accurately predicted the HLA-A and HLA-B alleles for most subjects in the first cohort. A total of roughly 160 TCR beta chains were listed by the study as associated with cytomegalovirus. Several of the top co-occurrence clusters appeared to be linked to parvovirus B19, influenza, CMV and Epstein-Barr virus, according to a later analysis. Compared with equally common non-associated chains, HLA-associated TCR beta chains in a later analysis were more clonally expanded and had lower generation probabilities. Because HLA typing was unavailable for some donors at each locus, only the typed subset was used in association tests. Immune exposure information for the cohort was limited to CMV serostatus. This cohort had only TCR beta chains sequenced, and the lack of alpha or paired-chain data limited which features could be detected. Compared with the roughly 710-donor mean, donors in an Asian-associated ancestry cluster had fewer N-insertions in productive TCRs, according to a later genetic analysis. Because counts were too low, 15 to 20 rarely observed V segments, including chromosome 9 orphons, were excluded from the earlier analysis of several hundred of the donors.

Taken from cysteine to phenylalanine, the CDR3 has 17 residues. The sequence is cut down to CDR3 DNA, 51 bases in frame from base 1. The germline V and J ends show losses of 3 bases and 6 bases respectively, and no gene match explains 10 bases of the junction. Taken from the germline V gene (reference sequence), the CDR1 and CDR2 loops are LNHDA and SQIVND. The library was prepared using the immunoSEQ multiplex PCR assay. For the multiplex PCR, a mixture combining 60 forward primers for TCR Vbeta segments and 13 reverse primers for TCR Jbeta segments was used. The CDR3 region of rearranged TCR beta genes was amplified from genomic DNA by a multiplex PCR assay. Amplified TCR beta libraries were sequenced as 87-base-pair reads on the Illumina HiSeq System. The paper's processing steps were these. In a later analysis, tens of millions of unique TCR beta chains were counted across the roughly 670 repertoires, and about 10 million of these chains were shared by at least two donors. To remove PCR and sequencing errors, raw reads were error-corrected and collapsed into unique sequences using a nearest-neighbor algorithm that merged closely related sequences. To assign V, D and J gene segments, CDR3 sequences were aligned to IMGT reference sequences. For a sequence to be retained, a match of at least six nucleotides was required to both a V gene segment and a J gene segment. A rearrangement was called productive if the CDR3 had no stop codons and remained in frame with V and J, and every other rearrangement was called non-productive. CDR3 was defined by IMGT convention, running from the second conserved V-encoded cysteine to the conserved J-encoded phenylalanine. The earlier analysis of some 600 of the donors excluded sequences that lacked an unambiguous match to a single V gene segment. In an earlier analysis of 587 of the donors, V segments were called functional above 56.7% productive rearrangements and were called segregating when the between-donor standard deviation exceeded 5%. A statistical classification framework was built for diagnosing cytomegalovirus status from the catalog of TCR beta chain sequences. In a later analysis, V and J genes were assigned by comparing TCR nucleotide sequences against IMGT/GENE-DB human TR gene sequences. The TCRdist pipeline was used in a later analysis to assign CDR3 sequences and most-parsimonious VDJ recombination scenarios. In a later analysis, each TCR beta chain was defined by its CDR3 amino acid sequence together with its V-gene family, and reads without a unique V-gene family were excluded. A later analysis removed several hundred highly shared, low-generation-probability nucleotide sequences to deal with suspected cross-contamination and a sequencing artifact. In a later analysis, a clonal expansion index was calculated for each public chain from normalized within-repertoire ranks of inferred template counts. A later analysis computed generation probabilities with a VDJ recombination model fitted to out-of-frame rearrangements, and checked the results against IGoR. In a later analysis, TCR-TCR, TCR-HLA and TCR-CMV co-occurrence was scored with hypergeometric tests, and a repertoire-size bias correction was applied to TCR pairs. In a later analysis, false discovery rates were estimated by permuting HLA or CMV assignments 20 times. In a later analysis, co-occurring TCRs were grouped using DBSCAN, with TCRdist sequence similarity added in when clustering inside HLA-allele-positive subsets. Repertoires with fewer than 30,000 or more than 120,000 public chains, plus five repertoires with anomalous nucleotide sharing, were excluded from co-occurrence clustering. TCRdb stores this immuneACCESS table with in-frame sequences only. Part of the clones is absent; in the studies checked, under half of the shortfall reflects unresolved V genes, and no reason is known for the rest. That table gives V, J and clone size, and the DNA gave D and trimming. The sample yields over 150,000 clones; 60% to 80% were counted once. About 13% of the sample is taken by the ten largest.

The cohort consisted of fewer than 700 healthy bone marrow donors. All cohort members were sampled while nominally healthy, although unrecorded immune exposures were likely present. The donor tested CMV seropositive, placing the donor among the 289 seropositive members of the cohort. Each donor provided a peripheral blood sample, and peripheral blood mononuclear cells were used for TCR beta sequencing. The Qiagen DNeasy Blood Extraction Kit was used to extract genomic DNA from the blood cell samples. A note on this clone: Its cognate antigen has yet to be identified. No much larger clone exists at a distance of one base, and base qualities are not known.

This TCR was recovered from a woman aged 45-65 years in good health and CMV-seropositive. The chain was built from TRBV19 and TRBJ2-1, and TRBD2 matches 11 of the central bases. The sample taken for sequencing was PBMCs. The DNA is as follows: TGTGCCAGTAGTATGAGGGCTAGCGGGGGGAATAGCAATGAGCAGTTCTTC. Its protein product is CASSMRASGGNSNEQFF.